What follows describes a single T cell receptor beta chain. No antigen is known for it. This entry is derived from a study of monozygotic twins with cystic fibrosis. The method was immunoSEQ multiplex PCR; TCRdb's version includes in-frame clones alone and lacks a portion of them. The sample gives some 10,000 clones, 65% to 90% of which show up once; around 0.5% is in the top ten. Study results and limitations: Clonality was generally low (median roughly 0.01), higher in the most severe patients. Co-twins had the most similar V usage for 13 of 16 pairs, J for 8.

Trimming pared 4 bases from V and 7 bases from J, leaving 18 bases between. The germline gives CDR1 SGDLS, CDR2 YYNGEE. This CDR3 is 14 amino acids long. The sample consisted of blood. This chain links TRBV9 with TRBJ2-7; D tentatively reads TRBD1 or TRBD2 (5 bases each). This clonotype originated in a man between 18 and 29 years old with cystic fibrosis. CDR3 sequence reads: CASSPWDPPVEQYF. For the CDR3, the DNA is TGTGCCAGCAGCCCCTGGGACCCGCCGGTAGAGCAGTACTTC.